Presented here are 28 T cell receptor beta chains from one specimen sequenced in a study of blood T cell repertoires in COVID-19. The protocol was immunoSEQ multiplex PCR, while the TCRdb copy is restricted to in-frame clones and leaves out a portion. The sample includes about 480,000 clones, over 75% of them seen just once. Sequenced material: PBMCs or T cells enriched from blood (not recorded which). The receptors were gathered from a woman aged 40 to 49 who had recovered from COVID-19.

This clone was detected a few times. The chain employs TRBV18 and TRBJ1-3; D might be TRBD1 (6 bases). V was cut by 2 bases and J by 0 bases, with 11 bases left in between. CDR1 and CDR2 from the germline V gene are KGHSH and LQKENI. The CDR3 sequence is 16 residues long. This chain's CDR3 is CASSPWDTSSGNTIYF. The CDR3 DNA is TGTGCCAGCTCACCATGGGACACGAGCTCTGGAAACACCATATATTTT. Drawing the rest from reference TRBV18 and TRBJ1-3, the complete variable domain is NAGVMQNPRHLVRRRGQEARLRCSPMKGHSHVYWYRQLPEEGLKFMVYLQKENIIDESGMPKERFSAEFPKEGPSILRIQQVVRGDSAAYFCASSPWDTSSGNTIYFGEGSWLTVV.

The chain uses TRBV7-6 and TRBJ2-7, with 8 nucleotides matching TRBD2. The CDR3 length is 16 residues. Germline CDR1 SGHVS, CDR2 FNYEAQ. Trimming removed 2 bases from V and 4 bases from J; junction bases left unmatched: 10. CDR3 sequence reads: CASSLRAGEVGYEQYF. In DNA, the CDR3 is TGTGCCAGCAGCTTAAGAGCGGGAGAAGTAGGGTACGAGCAGTACTTC. The full variable domain, rest sourced from reference TRBV7-6 and TRBJ2-7, is GAGVSQSPRYKVTKRGQDVALRCDPISGHVSLYWYRQALGQGPEFLTYFNYEAQQDKSGLPNDRFSAERPEGSISTLTIQRTEQRDSAMYRCASSLRAGEVGYEQYFGPGTRLTVT.

The chain has TRBV14 and TRBJ1-6, with D tentatively TRBD1 (6 bases). Between the trimmed V and J ends, which lost 8 bases and 5 bases, there was a span of 10 bases. The CDR3 is made up of 13 amino acids. Germline loops: CDR1 SGHDN, CDR2 FVKESK. The CDR3 nucleotides are TGTGCCAGCCGACAGGTGGATAATTCACCCCTCCACTTT. It is translated as CASRQVDNSPLHF.

This clone showed up just a few times. The chain is built from TRBV18 and TRBJ1-4; TRBD1 is a possible D gene (5 bases). This CDR3 contains 16 residues. Germline CDR1 is KGHSH and CDR2 is LQKENI. V lost 3 bases and J lost 5, with 16 bases in between. CDR3 DNA: TGTGCCAGCTCACCCCCTCTAGGGGCCTCAAATGAAAAACTGTTTTTT. Its translation is CASSPPLGASNEKLFF.

This chain uses TRBV11-2 with TRBJ1-1; TRBD1 matches at 7 bases. This CDR3 is 15 amino acids long. V was clipped by 1 base and J by 1 base; unmatched bases: 3. CDR1 is SGHAT, CDR2 FQNNGV, per germline. The CDR3 DNA follows: TGTGCCAGCAGCTTAGGCAGGGGGGAGAACACTGAAGCTTTCTTT. Translating it yields CASSLGRGENTEAFF.

The chain couples TRBV27 to TRBJ2-1, with TRBD2 matching 7 bases. V shed 4 bases, J shed 6 bases, and the junction held 6 bases outside the gene matches. Germline lookup yields CDR1 MNHEY and CDR2 SMNVEV (reference sequence). The CDR3 is 14 amino acids. CDR3 sequence: CASSSGLFGNEQFF. CDR3 in DNA: TGTGCCAGCAGTTCGGGACTATTTGGCAATGAGCAGTTCTTC.

The chain employs TRBV6-1 and TRBJ2-7, with 9 bases identical to TRBD2. This CDR3 is 15 amino acids long. J gave up 5 bases and V 0 bases, and 5 bases lay outside the gene matches. Germline V gives CDR1 MNHNS, CDR2 SASEGT. The CDR3 bases are TGTGCCAGCAGTGAAGCGGCGGGAGGGTACGACGAGCAGTACTTC. It codes for CASSEAAGGYDEQYF.

This clone showed up just once. The chain employs TRBV4-3 and TRBJ1-1; the match to TRBD1 covers 7 bases. This CDR3 has 17 residues. Germline values: CDR1 LGHNA, CDR2 YSLEER. Germline trimming cut 5 bases from V and 1 base from J; bases unmatched to any gene: 13. The CDR3 region has the DNA TGCGCCAGCAGCGCCTCCCGGGACAGAGGGCGGAACACTGAAGCTTTCTTT. Translation: CASSASRDRGRNTEAFF.

The chain links TRBV4-3 to TRBJ2-7; no reliable D call. The CDR3 length is 12 residues. V shed 4 bases and J shed 4 bases, with 8 bases lying between them. Germline-derived CDR1 and CDR2 are LGHNA and YSLEER. The CDR3 DNA is TGCGCCAGCAGCCGTCGCACTTACGAGCAGTACTTC. It encodes CASSRRTYEQYF.

The chain combines TRBV11-3 with TRBJ2-1; weak D call: TRBD1 (6 bases). Trimming removed 6 bases from V and 5 bases from J, with 17 bases in between. From germline, CDR1 is SGHNT and CDR2 YENEEA. The CDR3 runs 15 residues. CDR3 bases: TGTGCCAGCAGTTCTACAGGGTGGGGAAACAATGAGCAGTTCTTC. This sequence encodes CASSSTGWGNNEQFF.

The J gene is TRBJ1-1, the V gene TRBV10-3, with 9 bases identical to TRBD1. The CDR3 is 14 residues long. Germline V lookup: CDR1 ENHRY, CDR2 SYGVKD. The V segment lost 7 bases and the J segment 4 bases; nucleotides outside the gene matches: 7. The chain's CDR3 is CAITRDREITEAFF. CDR3 sequence (DNA): TGTGCCATCACCCGGGACAGGGAGATCACTGAAGCTTTCTTT.

The chain is built from TRBV6-1 and TRBJ1-6; D perhaps matches TRBD1 (5 bases). Germline lookup yields CDR1 MNHNS and CDR2 SASEGT. The V and J ends lost 2 bases and 8 bases respectively, with 16 bases between them. This CDR3 comprises 16 residues. This CDR3 reads CASSETGGSTYSPLHF. The CDR3 nucleotides are TGTGCCAGCAGTGAAACGGGGGGTTCAACCTATTCACCCCTCCACTTT.

V gene TRBV19 combines with J gene TRBJ2-7, with 11 bases lining up with TRBD2. This CDR3 comprises 14 residues. V shed 7 bases and J 4 bases; nucleotides not matched to a gene: 6. The V gene's germline CDR1 is LNHDA and CDR2 SQIVND (reference sequence). The CDR3 sequence: CASITSGSRYEQYF. In DNA form, the CDR3 reads TGTGCCAGTATTACTAGCGGGAGTCGGTACGAGCAGTACTTC.

This clone was picked up one time. The chain employs TRBV5-1 and TRBJ2-7; 10 bases align to TRBD2. Unmatched junction bases numbered 6, after V lost 0 bases and J lost 3 bases. Germline values: CDR1 SGHRS, CDR2 YFSETQ. This CDR3 has 16 amino acids. This CDR3 reads CASSLADSGRSYEQYF. Here the CDR3 DNA reads TGCGCCAGCAGCTTGGCCGATAGCGGGAGGAGCTACGAGCAGTACTTC.

The chain joins TRBV5-1 to TRBJ2-7, with D possibly being TRBD1 (5 bases). V lost 3 bases and J 7 bases, leaving 20 bases between the germline ends. CDR1 and CDR2 from the germline V gene are SGHRS and YFSETQ. The length of the CDR3 is 15 residues. The CDR3: CASSSYGQPSQEQYF. In DNA form, the CDR3 reads TGCGCCAGCAGCTCCTATGGACAACCCTCGCAGGAGCAGTACTTC.

The chain joins TRBV27 to TRBJ1-4; no clear D. V dropped 2 bases and J dropped 3 bases, with 13 bases sitting between them. This CDR3 is built from 16 residues. Germline values: CDR1 MNHEY, CDR2 SMNVEV (reference sequence). This chain's CDR3 is CASSLAKSRANEKLFF. The CDR3 nucleotides are TGTGCCAGCAGTTTAGCCAAGTCTCGGGCTAATGAAAAACTGTTTTTT.

The chain joins TRBV11-2 to TRBJ2-1; D is perhaps TRBD2 (5 bases). Trimming took off 0 bases at V and 5 bases at J, with 14 bases between the two ends. The CDR3 runs 16 residues. The V gene's germline CDR1 is SGHAT and CDR2 FQNNGV. CDR3 residues: CASSLDTSGGHNEQFF. CDR3 coding DNA: TGTGCCAGCAGCTTAGATACAAGCGGAGGCCACAATGAGCAGTTCTTC.

This chain links TRBV20-1 with TRBJ2-3; TRBD2 aligns across 9 bases. The trim removed 3 bases at V and 0 bases at J, leaving 1 base unmatched. The length of the CDR3 is 14 residues. Germline CDR1 and CDR2: DFQATT and SNEGSKA (reference sequence). The CDR3 region is CSASGLASTDTQYF. Here the CDR3 DNA reads TGCAGTGCTAGTGGACTAGCGAGCACAGATACGCAGTATTTT.

This clone was detected only once. V and J are TRBV15 and TRBJ2-7; 11 bases fit TRBD2. Losses at the gene ends were 3 bases for V and 2 bases for J; bases not matched to a gene: 3. Germline lookup yields CDR1 LNHNV and CDR2 YYDKDF (reference sequence). The CDR3 contains 15 residues. The CDR3 loop is CATSRIAGGPYEQYF. The CDR3 coding sequence is TGTGCCACCAGCAGGATAGCGGGAGGGCCCTACGAGCAGTACTTC.

The rearrangement links TRBV15 to TRBJ2-2, with 9 bases aligning to TRBD2. With 2 bases clipped from V and 2 bases from J, the junction kept 9 bases outside the gene matches. The CDR3 covers 18 residues. CDR1 LNHNV and CDR2 YYDKDF come from the germline V gene (reference sequence). The CDR3 nucleotides are TGTGCCACCAGCAGACCCGCTCGGACTAGCGTTAACACCGGGGAGCTGTTTTTT. Its protein is CATSRPARTSVNTGELFF.

In the case of this clone: Other DNA sequences from this sample encode an identical CDR3 as well. V gene TRBV9 combines with J gene TRBJ1-1, with a weak D call TRBD1 (6 bases). V was clipped by 4 bases and J by 8 bases, with 9 bases between them. CDR3 size: 11 residues. Germline CDR1 is SGDLS and CDR2 is YYNGEE. The CDR3 DNA sequence: TGTGCCAGCAGCCCCGGGACAGAAGCTTTCTTT. It specifies CASSPGTEAFF.

The V gene is TRBV4-1, the J gene TRBJ1-6; D gene ambiguous. The germline gives CDR1 MGHRA, CDR2 YSYEKL. V was shortened by 1 base and J by 5 bases, with 9 bases between the two germline ends. CDR3 size: 15 residues. CDR3 loop: CASSQARNDNSPLHF. The CDR3 DNA sequence: TGCGCCAGCAGCCAAGCCAGGAACGATAATTCACCCCTCCACTTT.

The CDR3 region has the DNA TGTGCCACCAGCCTCCTAGACGGGTTTGGCTATGGCTACACCTTC. It is translated as CATSLLDGFGYGYTF. The J gene is TRBJ1-2, the V gene TRBV15; D gene unclear. Germline V gene data show CDR1 as LNHNV and CDR2 as YYDKDF (reference sequence). This CDR3 has 15 residues. Trimming stripped 5 bases from V and 4 bases from J, with 17 bases between.

This clone came up once. The chain is built from TRBV12-3 or TRBV12-4 and TRBJ1-1; no clear D. Deletions cut 0 bases from V and 8 bases from J, with 10 bases between. This CDR3 has 13 amino acids. The CDR3 sequence is CASSLASIREAFF. Written as DNA, the CDR3 is TGTGCCAGCAGTTTAGCGAGTATCAGGGAAGCTTTCTTT.

Many counts were recorded for this clone. This chain's CDR3 is CASSLLSGFGYTF. For the CDR3, the DNA is TGTGCCAGCAGTTTATTATCCGGGTTTGGCTACACCTTC. The chain recombines TRBV12-3 or TRBV12-4 with TRBJ1-2; D gene unclear. The V and J ends lost 2 bases and 7 bases respectively, with 11 bases between them. The CDR3 has 13 residues.

The V call is TRBV7-2, the J call TRBJ2-1; 7 nucleotides agree with TRBD2. This CDR3 is 15 amino acids long. Trimming cost V 5 bases and J 3 bases; bases outside gene matches: 7. CDR1 and CDR2 (germline): SGHTA, FQGNSA. CDR3 bases: TGTGCCAGCAGCATGGGACTACCCCGCTACAATGAGCAGTTCTTC. Its protein product is CASSMGLPRYNEQFF.

The chain joins TRBV9 to TRBJ1-2; the match to TRBD1 covers 8 bases. Germline loops: CDR1 SGDLS, CDR2 YYNGEE. Trimming took 3 bases from V and 7 from J; bases not matched to a gene: 11. This CDR3 comprises 15 residues. CDR3 residues: CASSDRDRRSFGYTF. CDR3 bases: TGTGCCAGCAGCGACCGGGACAGGAGGAGTTTTGGCTACACCTTC.

This clone was detected many times. The CDR3 sequence is CASLGQANTEAFF. CDR3 coding DNA: TGTGCCAGCTTGGGACAAGCGAACACTGAAGCTTTCTTT. The V gene is TRBV18, the J gene TRBJ1-1, with D possibly matching TRBD1 (6 bases). V was trimmed by 7 bases and J by 1 base, leaving 10 bases between them. CDR1 and CDR2 (germline): KGHSH, LQKENI. The CDR3 has 13 amino acids.